This T cell receptor beta chain comes out of a study of blood T cell repertoires in COVID-19. Turning to the study itself: The study drew acute and convalescent COVID-19 samples from the United States, Italy and Spain. Sample material is recorded as cDNA or gDNA derived from T cells, B-cell-depleted T cells, or PBMCs.

V shed 5 bases and J shed 2 bases, with 13 bases lying between them. The CDR3 spans 14 residues. Germline CDR1 reads SGHDT; CDR2 reads YYEEEE. As processed by the authors: Reference gene primer amplification gave estimated nucleated cell counts. Data came from immunoSEQ multiplex PCR; TCRdb stores just in-frame clones and leaves some out. Clonal size and the V and J genes are those of that table, whereas D and trimming came from the DNA. The sample holds some 40,000 clones, 70% to 90% seen once. This TCR was recovered from a man aged 65 to 85 with active COVID-19. Sequences were obtained from peripheral blood. The chain links TRBV5-6 to TRBJ2-5; tentatively, D is TRBD1 (5 bases). The CDR3 region is CASSTRVVQETQYF. For the CDR3, the DNA is TGTGCCAGCAGTACCAGGGTTGTTCAAGAGACCCAGTACTTC.